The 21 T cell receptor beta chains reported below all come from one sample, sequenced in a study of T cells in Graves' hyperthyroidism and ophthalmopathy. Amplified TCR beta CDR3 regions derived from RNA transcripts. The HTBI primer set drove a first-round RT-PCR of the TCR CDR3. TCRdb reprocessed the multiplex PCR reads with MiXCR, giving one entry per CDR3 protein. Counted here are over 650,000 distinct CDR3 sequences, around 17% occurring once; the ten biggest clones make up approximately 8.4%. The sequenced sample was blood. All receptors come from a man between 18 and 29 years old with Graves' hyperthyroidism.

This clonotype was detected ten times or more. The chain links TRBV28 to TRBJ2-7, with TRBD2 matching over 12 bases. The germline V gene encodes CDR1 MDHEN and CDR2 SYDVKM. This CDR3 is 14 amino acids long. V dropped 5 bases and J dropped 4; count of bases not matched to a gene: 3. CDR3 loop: CASSPLAGGYEQYF. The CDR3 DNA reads TGTGCCAGCAGTCCCCTAGCGGGAGGGTACGAGCAGTACTTC.

The CDR3 region has the DNA TGTGCCAGCAGGACGGGACTAGCGGGGCCCTATCCCACAGATACGCAGTATTTT. As protein: CASRTGLAGPYPTDTQYF. V usage is TRBV5-5 and J usage is TRBJ2-3; 13 bases line up with TRBD2. Germline V CDR1 and CDR2: SGHKS, YYEKEE (reference sequence). The CDR3 extends over 18 amino acids. The V and J ends lost 5 bases and 2 bases, in that order; junction bases with no gene match: 11.

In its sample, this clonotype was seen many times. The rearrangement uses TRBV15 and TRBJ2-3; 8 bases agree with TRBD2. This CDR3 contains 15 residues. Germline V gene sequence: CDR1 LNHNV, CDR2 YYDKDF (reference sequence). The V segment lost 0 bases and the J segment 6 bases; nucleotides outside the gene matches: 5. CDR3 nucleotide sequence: TGTGCCACCAGCAGAGATCGGGGGGGCAAGGATACGCAGTATTTT. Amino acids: CATSRDRGGKDTQYF.

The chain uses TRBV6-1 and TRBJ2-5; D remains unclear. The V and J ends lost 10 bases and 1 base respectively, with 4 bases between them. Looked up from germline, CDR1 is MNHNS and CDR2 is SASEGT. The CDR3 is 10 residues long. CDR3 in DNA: TGTGCCACATTCCAAGAGACCCAGTACTTC. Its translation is CATFQETQYF.

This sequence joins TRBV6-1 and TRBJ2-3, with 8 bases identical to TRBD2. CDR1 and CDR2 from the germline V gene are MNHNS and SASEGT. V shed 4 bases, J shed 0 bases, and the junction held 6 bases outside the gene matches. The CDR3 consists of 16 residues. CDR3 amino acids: CASSGLLAVSTDTQYF. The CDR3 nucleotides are TGTGCCAGCAGTGGATTACTAGCGGTGAGCACAGATACGCAGTATTTT.

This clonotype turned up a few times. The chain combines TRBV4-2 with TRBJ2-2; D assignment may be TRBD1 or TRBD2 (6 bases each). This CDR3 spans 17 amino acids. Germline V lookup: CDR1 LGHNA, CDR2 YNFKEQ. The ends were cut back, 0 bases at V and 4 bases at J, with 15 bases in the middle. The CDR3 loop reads CASSQEGGFAGTGELFF. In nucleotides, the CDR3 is TGTGCCAGCAGCCAAGAGGGGGGCTTCGCGGGCACCGGGGAGCTGTTTTTT.

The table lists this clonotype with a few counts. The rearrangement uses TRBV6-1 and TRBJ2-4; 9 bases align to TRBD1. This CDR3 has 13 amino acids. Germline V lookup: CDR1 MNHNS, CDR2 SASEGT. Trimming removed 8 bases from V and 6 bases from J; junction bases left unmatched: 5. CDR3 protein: CASSGTGRNIQYF. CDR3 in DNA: TGTGCCAGCTCCGGGACAGGGAGAAACATTCAGTACTTC.

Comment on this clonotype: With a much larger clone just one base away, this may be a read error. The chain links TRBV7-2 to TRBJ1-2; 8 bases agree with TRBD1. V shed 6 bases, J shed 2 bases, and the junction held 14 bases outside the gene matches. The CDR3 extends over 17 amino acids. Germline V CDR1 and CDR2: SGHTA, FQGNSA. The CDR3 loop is CASSRGVGQGRNYGYTF. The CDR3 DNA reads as TGTGCCAGCAGTCGTGGGGTCGGACAGGGTCGGAACTATGGCTACACCTTC.

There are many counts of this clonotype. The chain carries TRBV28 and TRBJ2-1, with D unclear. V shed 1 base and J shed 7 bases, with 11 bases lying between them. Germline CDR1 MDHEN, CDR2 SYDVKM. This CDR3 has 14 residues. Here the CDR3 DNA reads TGTGCCAGCAGTTTATCAAACTACCGGAATGAGCAGTTCTTC. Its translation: CASSLSNYRNEQFF.

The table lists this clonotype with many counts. The CDR3 region has the DNA TGTGCCAGCAGTACCCACGACAGGGGTTCTCAGCCCCAGCATTTT. It specifies CASSTHDRGSQPQHF. The genes are TRBV6-2 or TRBV6-3 and TRBJ1-5, with 8 bases fitting TRBD1. CDR3 size: 15 residues. In germline, CDR1 is MNHEY, CDR2 SVGEGT. V lost 5 bases, J lost 6 bases, and 9 bases stayed unmatched.

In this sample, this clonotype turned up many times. Here the CDR3 reads CASSLRVQTYEQYF. The CDR3 DNA is TGTGCCAGCAGCCTCCGGGTCCAGACCTACGAGCAGTACTTC. V usage is TRBV13 and J usage is TRBJ2-7; the D is unclear. V gave up 5 bases and J gave up 2 bases, with 13 bases separating them. The germline gives CDR1 PRHDT, CDR2 FYEKMQ (reference sequence). The length of the CDR3 is 14 residues.

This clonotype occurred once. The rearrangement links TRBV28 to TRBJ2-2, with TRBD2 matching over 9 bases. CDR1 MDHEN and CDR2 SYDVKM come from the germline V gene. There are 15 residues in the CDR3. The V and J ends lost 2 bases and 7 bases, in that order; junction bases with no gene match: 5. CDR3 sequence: CASSLAGGLVGELFF. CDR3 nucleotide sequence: TGTGCCAGCAGTTTAGCGGGAGGGCTCGTCGGGGAGCTGTTTTTT.

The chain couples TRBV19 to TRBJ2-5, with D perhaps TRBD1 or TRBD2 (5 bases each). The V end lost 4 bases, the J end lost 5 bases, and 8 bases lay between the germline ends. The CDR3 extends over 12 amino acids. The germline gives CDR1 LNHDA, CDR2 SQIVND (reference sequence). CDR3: CASSTEGETQYF. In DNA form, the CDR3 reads TGTGCCAGTAGTACCGAGGGGGAGACCCAGTACTTC.

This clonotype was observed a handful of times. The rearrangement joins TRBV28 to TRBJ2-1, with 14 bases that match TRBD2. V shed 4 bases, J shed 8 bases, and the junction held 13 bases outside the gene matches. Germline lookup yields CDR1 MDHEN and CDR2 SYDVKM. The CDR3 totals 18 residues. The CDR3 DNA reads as TGTGCCAGCAGTTCCCCCTCCGTGGGGGGACTAGCGGGAGATGAGCAGTTCTTC. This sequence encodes CASSSPSVGGLAGDEQFF.

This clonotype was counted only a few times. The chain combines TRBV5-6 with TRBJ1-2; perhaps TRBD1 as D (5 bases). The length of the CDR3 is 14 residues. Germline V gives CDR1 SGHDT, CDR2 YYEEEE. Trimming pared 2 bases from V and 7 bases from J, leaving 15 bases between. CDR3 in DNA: TGTGCCAGCAGCTTTAATATTGGGGCCCCTGGCTACACCTTC. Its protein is CASSFNIGAPGYTF.

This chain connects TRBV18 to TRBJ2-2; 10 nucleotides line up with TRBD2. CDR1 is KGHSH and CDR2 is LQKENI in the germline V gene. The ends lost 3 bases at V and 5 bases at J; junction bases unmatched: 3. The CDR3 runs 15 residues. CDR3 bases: TGTGCCAGCTCACCGCAAGCGGGAGGGACCGGGGAGCTGTTTTTT. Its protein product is CASSPQAGGTGELFF.

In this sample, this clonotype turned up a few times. CDR3 protein: CASSGREMNTEAFF. In nucleotides, the CDR3 is TGCGCCAGCAGCGGCAGGGAAATGAACACTGAAGCTTTCTTT. The chain recombines TRBV5-1 with TRBJ1-1; D perhaps matches TRBD1 (5 bases). This CDR3 has 14 amino acids. Trimming shortened V by 4 bases and J by 0 bases, and 10 bases separated the two germline ends. From germline, CDR1 is SGHRS and CDR2 YFSETQ.

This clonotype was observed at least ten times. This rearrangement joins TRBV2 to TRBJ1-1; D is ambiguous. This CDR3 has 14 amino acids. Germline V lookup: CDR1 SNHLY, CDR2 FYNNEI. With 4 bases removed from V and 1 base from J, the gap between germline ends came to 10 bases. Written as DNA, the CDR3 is TGTGCCAGCAGTGGAGGACTCGGGAACACTGAAGCTTTCTTT. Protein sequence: CASSGGLGNTEAFF.

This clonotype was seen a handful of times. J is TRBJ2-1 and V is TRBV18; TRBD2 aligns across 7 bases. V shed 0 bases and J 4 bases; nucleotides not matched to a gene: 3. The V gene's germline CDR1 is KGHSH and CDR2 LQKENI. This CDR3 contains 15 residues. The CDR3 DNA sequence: TGTGCCAGCTCACCACCGAGCGGGAATTACAATGAGCAGTTCTTC. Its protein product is CASSPPSGNYNEQFF.

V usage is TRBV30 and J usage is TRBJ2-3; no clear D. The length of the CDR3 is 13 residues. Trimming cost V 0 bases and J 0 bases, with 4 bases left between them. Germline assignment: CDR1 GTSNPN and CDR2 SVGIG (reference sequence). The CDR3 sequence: CAWSVLSTDTQYF. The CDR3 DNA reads TGTGCCTGGAGTGTTCTTAGCACAGATACGCAGTATTTT.

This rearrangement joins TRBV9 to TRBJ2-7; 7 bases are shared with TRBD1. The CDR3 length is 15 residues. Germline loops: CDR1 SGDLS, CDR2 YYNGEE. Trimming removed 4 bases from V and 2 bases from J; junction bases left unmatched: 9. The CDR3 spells CASSPSPGTAYEQYF. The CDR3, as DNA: TGTGCCAGCAGCCCTTCCCCCGGGACAGCCTACGAGCAGTACTTC.